These T cell receptor beta chains were read from a single sample in a study of T-cell reconstitution after alpha-beta-depleted transplantation in children. From the PCR reads, TCRdb called clonotypes with MiXCR, one entry per CDR3 protein. The sample includes about 830,000 distinct CDR3 sequences, about 16% of them seen just once. The specimen was PBMCs, mostly from graft donor cells, collected 360 days after TCRalphabeta/CD19-depleted stem cell transplant. The origin of the receptors is a male patient between 5 and 17 years old who had a stem cell transplant for acute lymphoblastic leukemia, so the T cells may come from the graft donor. CDR3s include the opening cysteine and the closing phenylalanine or tryptophan. The D gene is left open where the match is weak. Clone size is shown for a subset of rows, as once, few, many or a class of expanded clone.

DNA,CDR3,size,V,length,D,J
TGTGCCATCAACGGAGCAGGTGTGAATGAGCAGTTCTTC,CAINGAGVNEQFF,few,TRBV10-3,13,.,TRBJ2-1
TGTGCCTTCTGTTTACTTGGAAGGGTGGGGGCGAACACCGGGGAGCTGTTTTTT,CAFCLLGRVGANTGELFF,.,TRBV2,18,.,TRBJ2-2
TGTGCCTGCAGCTTCATGCGCGGACTAAACACCGGGGAGCTGTTTTTT,CACSFMRGLNTGELFF,few,TRBV7-3,16,.,TRBJ2-2
TGCAGTGCTAGTTCCGGGAGGTACAATGAGCAGTTCTTC,CSASSGRYNEQFF,.,TRBV20-1,13,TRBD2,TRBJ2-1
TGTGCCATCAGTGACCCTTCGGGATTGGGGCAGGGGCAGCCCCAGCATTTT,CAISDPSGLGQGQPQHF,few,TRBV10-3,17,.,TRBJ1-5
TGTGCCCACAGAGGGGGAGGAAATCAGCCCCAGCATTTT,CAHRGGGNQPQHF,.,TRBV6-2/TRBV6-3,13,.,TRBJ1-5
TGCGCCAGCAGGCCCCATAGGGGAGCTGAAGCTTTCTTT,CASRPHRGAEAFF,once,TRBV5-1,13,.,TRBJ1-1
TGTGCCAGCAGTATGAGCAGGGTAGGTCAGCCCCAGCATTTT,CASSMSRVGQPQHF,.,TRBV6-5,14,.,TRBJ1-5
TGTGCCAGCTCACCACAGGACTCTGGAAACACCATATATTTT,CASSPQDSGNTIYF,few,TRBV18,14,.,TRBJ1-3
TGCAGTGCTAGAGATTTCGCCCTGGGGTTCAATCAGCCCCAGCATTTT,CSARDFALGFNQPQHF,.,TRBV20-1,16,.,TRBJ1-5
TGTGCCAGCAGCTTAGAGAAATTTCTGGGCCCGAACACCGGGGAGCTGTTTTTT,CASSLEKFLGPNTGELFF,.,TRBV7-8,18,.,TRBJ2-2
TGTGCCAGCAAACCCCGGGGGTCCACAGATACGCAGTATTTT,CASKPRGSTDTQYF,few,TRBV12-3/TRBV12-4,14,.,TRBJ2-3
TGTGCCACCAGCAGGGCCAGACTAGCCGACGAGCAGTACTTC,CATSRARLADEQYF,many,TRBV15,14,TRBD2,TRBJ2-7
TGTGCCAGCAGTTTCCCTAGCGGAGCCCCGAGCCGCACAGATACGCAGTATTTT,CASSFPSGAPSRTDTQYF,few,TRBV12-3/TRBV12-4,18,TRBD2,TRBJ2-3
TGCGCCAGCAGCCAGCCGAGAGCGCGCGCCGGGGAGCTGTTTTTT,CASSQPRARAGELFF,few,TRBV4-1,15,.,TRBJ2-2
TGCGCCAGCAGCCAAATCCGGGGTTGGTCTGAAGCTTTCTTT,CASSQIRGWSEAFF,few,TRBV4-1,14,.,TRBJ1-1
TGTGCCAGCAGCCCCTTGTCGGAGACCCAGTACTTC,CASSPLSETQYF,.,TRBV7-9,12,.,TRBJ2-5
TGTGCCAGCAGTTGGGGGACACCCACTTCGACTAACTATGGCTACACCTTC,CASSWGTPTSTNYGYTF,many,TRBV12-3/TRBV12-4,17,.,TRBJ1-2
TGTGCCAGCAGCTTGACCCTAGCGTCCTACGAGCAGTACTTC,CASSLTLASYEQYF,.,TRBV11-2,14,.,TRBJ2-7
TGTGCCAGCAGATCCTATACTAGCGGACCCTACAATGAGCAGTTCTTC,CASRSYTSGPYNEQFF,few,TRBV12-3/TRBV12-4,16,TRBD2,TRBJ2-1
TGCAGTGCCGAGGACAGGCAATACGAGCAGTACTTC,CSAEDRQYEQYF,.,TRBV20-1,12,TRBD1,TRBJ2-7
TGCAGTGCTAGAGACCCTAGCGGGAGGGTTTCAGATACGCAGTATTTT,CSARDPSGRVSDTQYF,few,TRBV20-1,16,TRBD2,TRBJ2-3
TGTGCCAGCACCTTAATGATCGGCGGCCTCTCCTACAATGAGCAGTTCTTC,CASTLMIGGLSYNEQFF,.,TRBV7-2,17,.,TRBJ2-1
TGTGCCAGCAGCTTGTATCACGGTCTGCGTTATAGCAATCAGCCCCAGCATTTT,CASSLYHGLRYSNQPQHF,few,TRBV5-6,18,.,TRBJ1-5
TGCAGCGTTTCGGGGGGGCAAGAGACCCAGTACTTC,CSVSGGQETQYF,few,TRBV29-1,12,TRBD2,TRBJ2-5
TGTGCCAGCAGCTTATATTACGGATACTACGAGCAGTACTTC,CASSLYYGYYEQYF,few,TRBV7-2,14,.,TRBJ2-7
TGCGCCAGCCTCGACGGAGTAAAAAACAATGAGCAGTTCTTC,CASLDGVKNNEQFF,few,TRBV4-1,14,.,TRBJ2-1